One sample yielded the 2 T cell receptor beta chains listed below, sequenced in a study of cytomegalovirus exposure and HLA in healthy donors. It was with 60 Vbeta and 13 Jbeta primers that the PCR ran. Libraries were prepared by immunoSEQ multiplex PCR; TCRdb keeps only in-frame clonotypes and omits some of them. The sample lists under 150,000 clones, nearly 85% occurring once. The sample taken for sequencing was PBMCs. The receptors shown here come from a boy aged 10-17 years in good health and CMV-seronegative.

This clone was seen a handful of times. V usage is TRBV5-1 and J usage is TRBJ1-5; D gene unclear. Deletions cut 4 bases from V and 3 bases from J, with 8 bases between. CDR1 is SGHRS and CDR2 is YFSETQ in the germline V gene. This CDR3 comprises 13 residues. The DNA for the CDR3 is TGCGCCAGCAGCGTAACTCTCAATCAGCCCCAGCATTTT. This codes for CASSVTLNQPQHF.

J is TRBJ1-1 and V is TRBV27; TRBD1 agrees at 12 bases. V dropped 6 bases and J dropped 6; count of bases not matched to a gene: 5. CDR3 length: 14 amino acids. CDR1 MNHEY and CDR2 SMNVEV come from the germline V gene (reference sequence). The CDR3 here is CASSWDRGLPEAFF. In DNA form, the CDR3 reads TGTGCCAGCAGCTGGGACAGGGGGCTACCTGAAGCTTTCTTT.